This TCR beta chain is from a study of beta chain features in type 1 diabetes. Whole-study context: Analysis included around 99,000,000 sorted cells drawn from all samples.

Of the isolated RNA, all was reverse transcribed, and so the sequenced material was expressed TCRB transcripts. Assay used: immunoSEQ multiplex PCR; TCRdb lists only in-frame clones, some missing. The data contain hundreds of thousands of clones, roughly a sixth of them singletons. Comments on this clone: Other DNA sequences in this specimen translate into the identical CDR3.

This CDR3 has 11 amino acids. Germline CDR1 SQVTM, CDR2 ANQGSEA. Trimming left V 3 bases short and J 6 bases short, with 9 bases between. Sequenced: naive CD4+ T cells from blood. J is TRBJ2-7 and V is TRBV29-1; either TRBD1 or TRBD2 may fit D (7 bases each). The TCR was taken from a man younger than 30 in good health. This chain's CDR3 is CSVDRGGEQYF. CDR3 sequence (DNA): TGCAGCGTTGACAGGGGGGGCGAGCAGTACTTC.